This T cell receptor (beta chain) was found in a study of shared clonotypes between healthy human individuals. Clones were read by immunoSEQ multiplex PCR, and TCRdb kept only the in-frame ones, dropping some. The sample holds over 2 million clones; roughly 95% are singletons and the top ten take roughly 0.13%. For this clone: Its antigen is not known.

After removal of 7 bases from V and 4 bases from J, the junction contained 5 bases not matched to a gene. CDR3 size: 13 residues. CDR1 MNHEY and CDR2 SMNVEV come from the germline V gene (reference sequence). Broader study findings: Tissues were not sampled, only blood, and their repertoires likely differ.

The chain uses TRBV27 and TRBJ2-7; 9 nucleotides agree with TRBD1. The origin of this receptor is a man younger than 35 in good health. Sequenced material: naive CD4+ T cells sorted from blood. Subset: CD45RA+ positively selected. The CDR3 is CASKRTGAYEQYF. In nucleotides, the CDR3 is TGTGCCAGCAAGAGGACAGGGGCATACGAGCAGTACTTC.